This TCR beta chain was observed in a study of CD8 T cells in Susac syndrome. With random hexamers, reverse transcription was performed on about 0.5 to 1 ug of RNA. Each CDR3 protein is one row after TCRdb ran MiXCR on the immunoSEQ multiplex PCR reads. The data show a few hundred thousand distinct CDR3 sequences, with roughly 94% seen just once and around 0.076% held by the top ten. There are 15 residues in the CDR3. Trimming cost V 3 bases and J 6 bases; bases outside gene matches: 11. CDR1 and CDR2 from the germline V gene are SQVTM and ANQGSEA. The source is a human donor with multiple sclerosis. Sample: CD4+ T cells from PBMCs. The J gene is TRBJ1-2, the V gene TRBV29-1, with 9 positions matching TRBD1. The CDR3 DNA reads TGCAGCGTTGAGAGTTTAGTCGGGACAGGGAATGGCTACACCTTC. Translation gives CSVESLVGTGNGYTF.